This T cell receptor beta chain was retrieved from a study of blood T cell repertoires in COVID-19. Background on the study: From T cells, B-cell-depleted T cells, or PBMCs came the material, which was cDNA or gDNA.

Study members were between about 18 and 100 years old and lived in some 22 US regions. Cohort 3 recovered donors had two negative PCRs, clearance, or symptom resolution. This CDR3 has 15 residues. J lost 1 base, V lost 6 bases, and 6 bases had no gene match. Germline loops: CDR1 SGHRS, CDR2 YFSETQ. Original data processing: Amplification of reference gene primers provided the estimated nucleated cell counts. The assay was immunoSEQ multiplex PCR, and TCRdb's table has in-frame clones only and misses some. V and J calls and clone size come straight from that table; D and trimming were deduced from the DNA. This sample has over 200,000 clones, with around 89% found just once.

This chain joins TRBV5-1 and TRBJ2-5; 10 bases are shared with TRBD2. The specimen was PBMCs or T cells enriched from blood (not recorded which). The receptor was derived from a man aged 30 to 39 who had recovered from COVID-19. The CDR3 DNA reads TGCGCCAGCACCCCTAGCGGGGGAAGCCAAGAGACCCAGTACTTC. Translating it yields CASTPSGGSQETQYF.